This T cell receptor beta chain was sequenced during a study of cytomegalovirus exposure and HLA in healthy donors. Looking at the study overall: Earlier sequencing of approximately 180 million T cells yielded around 120 million unique TCR beta sequences.

Study findings and constraints: Earlier analysis looked at TCR beta V segments, and most were productive about 90% or about 30% of the time. Further analysis was carried out later, and it showed several of the most significant clusters appearing linked to common viral pathogens. Relative to equally common others, HLA-associated TCR beta chains showed greater clonal expansion in a later analysis.

CDR1 is SGHRS, CDR2 YFSETQ, per germline. V gave up 7 bases and J gave up 0 bases; unmatched junction bases: 4. This CDR3 spans 14 amino acids. This clone was observed a few times. The antigen remains undetermined. The PCR had 60 Vbeta and 13 Jbeta primers. Produced via immunoSEQ multiplex PCR; TCRdb's table is partial and in-frame only. Among some 70,000 clones listed, about four fifths were seen once. The sequence came from a man aged 18 to 35 in good health and CMV-seropositive. Sequenced input: PBMCs. J is TRBJ2-1 and V is TRBV5-1; the match to TRBD2 covers 7 bases. The CDR3 reads CASWGGSSYNEQFF. The CDR3 DNA reads as TGCGCCAGCTGGGGGGGGAGCTCCTACAATGAGCAGTTCTTC.